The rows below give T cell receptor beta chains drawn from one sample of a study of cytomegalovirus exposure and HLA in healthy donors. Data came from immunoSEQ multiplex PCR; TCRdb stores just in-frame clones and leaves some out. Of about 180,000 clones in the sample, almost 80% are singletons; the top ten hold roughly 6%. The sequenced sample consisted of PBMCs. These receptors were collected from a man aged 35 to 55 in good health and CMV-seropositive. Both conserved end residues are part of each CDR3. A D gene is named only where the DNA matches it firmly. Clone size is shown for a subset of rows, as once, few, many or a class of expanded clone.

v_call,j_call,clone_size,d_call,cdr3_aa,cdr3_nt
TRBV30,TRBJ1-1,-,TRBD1,CAGRQGGPEAFF,TGTGCCGGTCGACAGGGCGGTCCTGAAGCTTTCTTT
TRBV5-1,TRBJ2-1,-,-,CASSLMSTVGYNEQFF,TGCGCCAGCAGCTTAATGTCTACCGTTGGTTACAATGAGCAGTTCTTC
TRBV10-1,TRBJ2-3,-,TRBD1,CASTQGGTGVHTDTQYF,TGCGCCAGCACCCAAGGAGGGACAGGTGTCCACACAGATACGCAGTATTTT
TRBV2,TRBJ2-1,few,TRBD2,CASRLAESSYNEQFF,TGTGCCAGCAGACTAGCGGAGAGCTCCTACAATGAGCAGTTCTTC
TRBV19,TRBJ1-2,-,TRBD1,CASRRPGQENYGYTF,TGTGCCAGTAGAAGACCGGGACAGGAAAACTATGGCTACACCTTC
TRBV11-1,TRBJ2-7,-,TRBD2,CASSLVAGTSSYEQYF,TGTGCCAGCAGCTTAGTAGCGGGCACCTCCTCCTACGAGCAGTACTTC
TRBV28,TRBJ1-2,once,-,CASSWGTTNYGYTF,TGTGCCAGCAGTTGGGGGACAACAAACTATGGCTACACCTTC
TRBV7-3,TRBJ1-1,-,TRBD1,CASSPRQGATEAFF,TGTGCCAGCAGCCCCCGACAGGGCGCCACTGAAGCTTTCTTT
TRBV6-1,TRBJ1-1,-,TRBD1,CASRTGTELNTEAFF,TGTGCCAGCCGAACCGGGACAGAGTTGAACACTGAAGCTTTCTTT
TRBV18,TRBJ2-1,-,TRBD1,CASSVQGGLTYNEQFF,TGTGCCAGCTCAGTCCAAGGGGGCCTAACCTACAATGAGCAGTTCTTC
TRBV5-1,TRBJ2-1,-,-,CASSLTGRDNEQFF,TGCGCCAGCAGCTTGACAGGGAGGGACAATGAGCAGTTCTTC
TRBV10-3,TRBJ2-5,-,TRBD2,CAISGLAGFETQYF,TGTGCCATCAGTGGACTAGCGGGATTTGAGACCCAGTACTTC
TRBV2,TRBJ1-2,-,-,CASSKTEINYGYTF,TGTGCCAGCAGCAAAACAGAAATTAACTATGGCTACACCTTC
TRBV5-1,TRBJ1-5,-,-,CASSFGDSNQPQHF,TGCGCCAGCAGCTTCGGGGATAGCAATCAGCCCCAGCATTTT
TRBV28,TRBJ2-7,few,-,CASQGARIYEQYF,TGTGCTTCCCAAGGGGCCAGGATATACGAGCAGTACTTC
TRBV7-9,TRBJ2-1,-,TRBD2,CASRGPGLASNEQFF,TGTGCCAGCAGGGGGCCGGGACTAGCTTCCAATGAGCAGTTCTTC
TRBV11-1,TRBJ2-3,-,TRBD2,CASSSGLAGSDTQYF,TGTGCCAGCAGCTCGGGACTAGCGGGATCAGATACGCAGTATTTT
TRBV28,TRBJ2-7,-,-,CASSPGTLGAYEQYF,TGTGCCAGCAGTCCCGGGACTCTAGGTGCCTACGAGCAGTACTTC
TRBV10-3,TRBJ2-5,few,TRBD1,CAISTQGAAGETQYF,TGTGCCATCAGTACACAGGGGGCGGCTGGAGAGACCCAGTACTTC
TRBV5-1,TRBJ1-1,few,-,CASSLDGMNTEAFF,TGCGCCAGCAGCTTGGACGGGATGAACACTGAAGCTTTCTTT
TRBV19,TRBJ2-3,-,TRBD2,CASSNQAGAADTQYF,TGTGCCAGTAGTAACCAAGCGGGAGCCGCAGATACGCAGTATTTT
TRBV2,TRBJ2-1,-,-,CASSGPTLAPNEQFF,TGTGCCAGCAGTGGCCCGACCTTAGCCCCAAATGAGCAGTTCTTC
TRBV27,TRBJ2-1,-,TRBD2,CASSLRGGSLGNNEQFF,TGTGCCAGCAGTTTACGGGGAGGGAGCCTCGGGAACAATGAGCAGTTCTTC
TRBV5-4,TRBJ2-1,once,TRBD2,CASSRGLAGAVNEQFF,TGTGCCAGCAGTCGGGGACTAGCGGGAGCGGTCAATGAGCAGTTCTTC
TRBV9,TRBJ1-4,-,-,CASSVAGGLTNEKLFF,TGTGCCAGCAGCGTAGCTGGCGGGTTAACTAATGAAAAACTGTTTTTT
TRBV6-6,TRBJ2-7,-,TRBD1,CASSKGATYEQYF,TGTGCCAGCAGTAAGGGGGCGACCTACGAGCAGTACTTC
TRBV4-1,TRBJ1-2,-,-,CASSQDHVGSGWGYTF,TGCGCCAGCAGCCAAGATCATGTGGGAAGCGGTTGGGGCTACACCTTC